This T cell receptor beta chain was retrieved from a study of shared clonotypes between healthy human individuals. Study results and limitations: An effect of sequencing depth on clonotype sharing among donors was expected. Against clonotypes common to all four donors, non-shared ones had lower generation probabilities. Richness estimates generally favored naive over memory subsets.

About this clone itself: Its antigen is still unknown.

Positive CCR7 selection of CD45RO-negative cells yielded the naive CD8 cells, and terminally differentiated effector memory CD45RA+ cells were excluded. Free of recent acute infections or vaccinations, the donors were healthy HIV-negative adults. The CDR3 runs 15 residues. Germline V gives CDR1 MNHEY, CDR2 SMNVEV (reference sequence). V was clipped by 5 bases and J by 7 bases, with 18 bases between them. Produced via immunoSEQ multiplex PCR; TCRdb's table is partial and in-frame only. The table shows more than 2 million clones, with 80% to 95% occurring only once. The source is a man between 18 and 35 years old in good health. Some clones in this sample may be carry-over from other donors' samples. The genes are TRBV27 and TRBJ2-1, with D possibly being TRBD1 (6 bases). The sample was naive CD8+ T cells from PBMCs. CDR3 protein: CASSLGGSQGNEQFF. CDR3 nucleotides: TGTGCCAGCAGTCTCGGTGGCAGCCAGGGGAATGAGCAGTTCTTC.